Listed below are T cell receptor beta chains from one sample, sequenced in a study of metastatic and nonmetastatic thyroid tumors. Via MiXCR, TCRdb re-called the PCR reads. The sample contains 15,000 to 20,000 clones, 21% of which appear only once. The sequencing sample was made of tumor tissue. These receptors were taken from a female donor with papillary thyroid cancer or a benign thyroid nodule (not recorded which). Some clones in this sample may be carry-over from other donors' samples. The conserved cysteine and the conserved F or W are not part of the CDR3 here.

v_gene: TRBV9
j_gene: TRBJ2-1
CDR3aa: ASSVEAGVKYNEQF

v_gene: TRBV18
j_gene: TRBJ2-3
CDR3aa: ASSRTRADTQY

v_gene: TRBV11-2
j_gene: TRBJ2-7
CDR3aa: ASSLDGRTSGKTYEQY

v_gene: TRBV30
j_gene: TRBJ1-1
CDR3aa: AWSWELGTNTEAF

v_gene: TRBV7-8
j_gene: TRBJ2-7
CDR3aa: ASSLTERVEQY

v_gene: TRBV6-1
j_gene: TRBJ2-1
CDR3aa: ASSTGTVEQF

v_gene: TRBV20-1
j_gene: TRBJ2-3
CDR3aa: SARDFTERGTDTQY

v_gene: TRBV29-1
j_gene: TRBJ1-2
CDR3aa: SVVAAGGGYGYT

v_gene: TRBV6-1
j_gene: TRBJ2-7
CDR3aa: ASKESYEQY

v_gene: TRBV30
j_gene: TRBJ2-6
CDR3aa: AWSQGTAYSGANVLT

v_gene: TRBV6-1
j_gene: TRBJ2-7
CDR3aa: ASSRTASNSYEQY

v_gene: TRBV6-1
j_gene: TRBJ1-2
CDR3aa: ASRQVDYGYT

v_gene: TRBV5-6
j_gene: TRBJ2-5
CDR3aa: ASSLDAAGGLETQY

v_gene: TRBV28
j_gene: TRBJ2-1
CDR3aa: ASSFDRWGEGYNEQF

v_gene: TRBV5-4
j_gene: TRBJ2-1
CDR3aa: ASGSLGPGEQF

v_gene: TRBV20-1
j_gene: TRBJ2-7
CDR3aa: SAREGGSGTLYEQY

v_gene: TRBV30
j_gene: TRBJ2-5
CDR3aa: AWSPTGGRETQY

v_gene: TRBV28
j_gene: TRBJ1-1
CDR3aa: ATEGAF

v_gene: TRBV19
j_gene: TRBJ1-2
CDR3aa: ASRRTGNYGYT

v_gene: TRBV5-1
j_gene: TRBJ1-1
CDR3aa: ASRTGGREDTEAF

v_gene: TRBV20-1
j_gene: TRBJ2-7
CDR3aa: SARTPGLGVYEQY

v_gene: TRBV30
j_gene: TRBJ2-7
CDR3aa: AWSVPRGGYEQY

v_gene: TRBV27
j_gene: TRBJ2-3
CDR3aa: ASYSPTGLSTDTQY

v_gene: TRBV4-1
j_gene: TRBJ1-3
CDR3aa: ASSRGDAGNTIY

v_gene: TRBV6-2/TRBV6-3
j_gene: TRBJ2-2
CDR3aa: ASNPTRTPTGELF

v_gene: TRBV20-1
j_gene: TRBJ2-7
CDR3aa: SAREREDRYEQY

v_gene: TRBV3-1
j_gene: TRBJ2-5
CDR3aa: ASSQASSRRETQH

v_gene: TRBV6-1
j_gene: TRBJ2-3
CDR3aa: ASRSRGFTDTQY

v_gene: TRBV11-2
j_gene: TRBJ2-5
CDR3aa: ASSPRRGLGGETQY

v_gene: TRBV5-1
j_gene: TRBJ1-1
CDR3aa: ASSYTGNADTEAF